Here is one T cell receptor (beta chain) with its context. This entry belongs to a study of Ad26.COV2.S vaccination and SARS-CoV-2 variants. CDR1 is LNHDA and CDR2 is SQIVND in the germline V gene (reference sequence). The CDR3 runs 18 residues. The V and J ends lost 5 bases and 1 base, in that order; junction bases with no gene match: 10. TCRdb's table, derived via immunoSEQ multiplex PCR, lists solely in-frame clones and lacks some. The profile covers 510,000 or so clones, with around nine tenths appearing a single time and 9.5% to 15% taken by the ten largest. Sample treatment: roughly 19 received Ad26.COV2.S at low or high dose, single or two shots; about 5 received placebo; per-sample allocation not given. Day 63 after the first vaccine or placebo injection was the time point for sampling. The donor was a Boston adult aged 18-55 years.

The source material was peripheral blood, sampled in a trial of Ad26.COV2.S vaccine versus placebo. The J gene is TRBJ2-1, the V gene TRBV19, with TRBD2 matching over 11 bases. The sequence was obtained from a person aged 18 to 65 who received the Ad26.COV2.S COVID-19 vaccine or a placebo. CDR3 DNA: TGTGCCAGTAGTTCACTCGGGGCTAGCGGGAGGTCCTACAATGAGCAGTTCTTC. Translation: CASSSLGASGRSYNEQFF. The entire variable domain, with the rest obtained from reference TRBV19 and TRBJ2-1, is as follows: DGGITQSPKYLFRKEGQNVTLSCEQNLNHDAMYWYRQDPGQGLRLIYYSQIVNDFQKGDIAEGYSVSREKKESFPLTVTSAQKNPTAFYLCASSSLGASGRSYNEQFFGPGTRLTVL.